The T cell receptor beta chain under discussion was sequenced for a study of blood T cell repertoires in COVID-19. About the study: The United States, Italy and Spain supplied acute and convalescent COVID-19 samples. The cDNA or gDNA used as material had been derived from T cells, B-cell-depleted T cells, or PBMCs.

Per the study methods: The authors estimated nucleated cell counts from reference gene primer amplification. This table comes from immunoSEQ multiplex PCR, and its TCRdb copy is limited to in-frame clones, with some not included. V and J calls plus clone size are reproduced from that table; the DNA served to infer D and trimming. Of about 38,000 clones in the sample, around four fifths were seen once. Recruited during active infection, patients (from Seattle) were subsequently followed longitudinally. Looked up from germline, CDR1 is SEHNR and CDR2 is FQNEAQ (reference sequence). After removal of 2 bases from V and 1 base from J, the junction contained 1 base not matched to a gene. This CDR3 comprises 16 residues.

The chain combines TRBV7-9 with TRBJ2-3; TRBD2 agrees at 12 bases. This TCR was sampled from a man aged 60-69 years with COVID-19, enrolled during active disease. Material: peripheral blood. The CDR3 DNA sequence: TGTGCCAGCAGCTTACCTAGCGGGAGGGGCACAGATACGCAGTATTTT. Translating gives CASSLPSGRGTDTQYF.